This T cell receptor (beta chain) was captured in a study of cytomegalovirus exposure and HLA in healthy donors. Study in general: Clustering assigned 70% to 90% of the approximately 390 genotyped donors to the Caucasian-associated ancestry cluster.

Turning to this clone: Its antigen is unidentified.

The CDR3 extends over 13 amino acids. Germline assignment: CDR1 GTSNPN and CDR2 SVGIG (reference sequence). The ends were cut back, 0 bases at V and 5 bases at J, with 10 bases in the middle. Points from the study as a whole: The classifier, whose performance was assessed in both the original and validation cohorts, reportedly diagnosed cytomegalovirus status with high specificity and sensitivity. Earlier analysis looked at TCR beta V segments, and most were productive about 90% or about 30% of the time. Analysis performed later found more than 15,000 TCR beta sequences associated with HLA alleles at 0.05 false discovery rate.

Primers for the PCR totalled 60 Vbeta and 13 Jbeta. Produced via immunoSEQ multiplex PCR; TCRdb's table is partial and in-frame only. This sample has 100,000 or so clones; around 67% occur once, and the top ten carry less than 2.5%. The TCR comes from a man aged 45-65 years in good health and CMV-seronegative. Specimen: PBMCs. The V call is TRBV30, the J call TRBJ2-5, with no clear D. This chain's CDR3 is CAWSVLKEETQYF. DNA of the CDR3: TGTGCCTGGAGTGTACTAAAAGAGGAGACCCAGTACTTC. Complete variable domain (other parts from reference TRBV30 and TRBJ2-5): SQTIHQWPATLVQPVGSPLSLECTVEGTSNPNLYWYRQAAGRGLQLLFYSVGIGQISSEVPQNLSASRPQDRQFILSSKKLLLSDSGFYLCAWSVLKEETQYFGPGTRLLVL.